The source of this T cell receptor (beta chain) is a study of cytotoxic CD8 clonotypes in ibrutinib-treated CLL. The protocol was immunoSEQ multiplex PCR, while the TCRdb copy is restricted to in-frame clones and leaves out a portion. The sample carries 40,000 or so clones, approximately 74% recorded once. The CDR3 totals 14 residues. The germline gives CDR1 KGHSH, CDR2 LQKENI. V lost 6 bases to trimming and J lost 2 bases; unmatched junction nucleotides: 3. The J gene is TRBJ2-2, the V gene TRBV18, with 7 bases matching TRBD1. This material consisted of PBMCs, taken after 12 months of ibrutinib treatment. This TCR was sampled from a human donor with chronic lymphocytic leukemia. The CDR3 is CASSDRRNTGELFF. CDR3 coding DNA: TGTGCCAGCTCGGACAGGAGAAACACCGGGGAGCTGTTTTTT.